The clone carrying this T cell receptor (beta chain) was seen only once. What it binds is unknown. The sample originates from a study of T cells in narcolepsy. Study context: Patients with NT1 or NT2 and healthy control donors were enrolled. General study points: Healthy controls reportedly lacked the autoreactive clonotypes serially found in patients' blood. In some patient and control memory CD4+ samples, autoreactive clones were absent. Autoreactive HCRT-specific and TRIB2-specific clonotypes were marked in same-patient CSF-versus-blood CD4+ comparisons.

The ends were cut back, 3 bases at V and 0 bases at J, with 11 bases in the middle. Germline V gene lookup returns CDR1 LGHNA and CDR2 YSLEER. CDR3 length: 15 amino acids. Sequenced by immunoSEQ multiplex PCR; TCRdb stores in-frame clones only, minus some. This table holds more than 30,000 clones, around 79% found once. The sequence came from a human donor with narcolepsy. The chain uses TRBV4-3 and TRBJ1-2, with D perhaps TRBD1 (6 bases). Source material: CD45RA- memory CD4+ T cells from PBMCs. This CDR3 is CASSQADRSNYGYTF. CDR3 coding DNA: TGCGCCAGCAGCCAGGCCGACAGGTCTAACTATGGCTACACCTTC.